The T cell receptor (beta chain) described here comes from a study of blood T cell repertoires in COVID-19. Some clones are missing from TCRdb's copy, which holds only in-frame ones; the method was immunoSEQ multiplex PCR. Of some 80,000 clones listed, 80% to 95% were seen once; the top ten hold around 0.77%. The CDR3 is made up of 13 amino acids. Trimming took off 6 bases at V and 2 bases at J, with 8 bases between the two ends. In germline, CDR1 is LGHDT, CDR2 YNNKEL (reference sequence). Of note for this clone: This sample includes further DNA sequences coding for the same CDR3.

The chain combines TRBV3-1 (or the pseudogene TRBV3-2) with TRBJ1-5; no definite D call. This clonotype originated in a woman older than 75 with acute or convalescent COVID-19. Sequencing was carried out using peripheral blood. Written as DNA, the CDR3 is TGTGCCAGCAGTCACGAGGGCAATCAGCCCCAGCATTTT. It codes for CASSHEGNQPQHF.